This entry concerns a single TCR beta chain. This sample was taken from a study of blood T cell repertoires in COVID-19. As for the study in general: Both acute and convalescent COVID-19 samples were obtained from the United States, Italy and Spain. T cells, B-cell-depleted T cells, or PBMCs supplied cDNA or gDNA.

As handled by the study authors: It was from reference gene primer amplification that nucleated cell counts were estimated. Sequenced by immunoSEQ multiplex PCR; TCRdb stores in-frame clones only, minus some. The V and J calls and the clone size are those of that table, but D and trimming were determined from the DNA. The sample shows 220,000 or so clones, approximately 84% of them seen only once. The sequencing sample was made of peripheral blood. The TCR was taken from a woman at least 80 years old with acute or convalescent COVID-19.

CDR3 amino acids: CASSYSQEAGYTF. DNA of the CDR3: TGTGCCAGCAGTTACTCCCAGGAGGCTGGCTACACCTTC. The chain has TRBV6-5 and TRBJ1-2; D remains unclear. Trimming took 0 bases from V and 7 from J, leaving 9 bases between them. CDR3 length equals 13 residues. Germline V gives CDR1 MNHEY, CDR2 SVGAGI.